The 10 T cell receptor beta chains in this list originate from one sample, sequenced in a study of CD8+CD57+ T cells in acquired aplastic anemia. Genomic DNA served as template for TCR beta VDJ and CDR3 profiling. Each CDR3 protein is one row after TCRdb ran MiXCR on the reads. The sample has around 180,000 distinct CDR3 sequences, 63% seen once. Sequenced material: sorted CD4+, CD8+, or CD8+CD57+ T cells (not recorded which) from PBMCs. These receptors all stem from a human donor in good health.

The chain couples TRBV11-3 to TRBJ1-1; no reliable D call. Germline CDR1 is SGHNT and CDR2 is YENEEA. The length of the CDR3 is 13 residues. V was cut by 1 base and J by 2 bases, with 5 bases left in between. The CDR3 protein is CASSLGFNTEAFF. For the CDR3, the DNA is TGTGCCAGCAGCTTAGGGTTTAACACTGAAGCTTTCTTT.

This clonotype was observed many times. The genes are TRBV2 and TRBJ1-2, with TRBD1 identical over 7 bases. V lost 5 bases to trimming and J lost 8 bases; unmatched junction nucleotides: 8. CDR1 is SNHLY, CDR2 FYNNEI, per germline. The CDR3 runs 13 residues. The CDR3 sequence: CASSPTGAWGYTF. For the CDR3, the DNA is TGTGCCAGCAGTCCTACAGGGGCGTGGGGCTACACCTTC.

A note on this clonotype: The junction and the germline gene differ at one end; a read error may be behind it. The V gene is TRBV7-3, the J gene TRBJ2-3; tentative D call: TRBD2 (6 bases). The CDR3 loop spans 16 amino acids. The germline CDR1 and CDR2 sequences are SGHTA and FQGTGA. The CDR3, as DNA: TGTGCCGGCAGCTCCTTAGCGGAGTCGAGCACAGATATGCAGTATTTT. Translation: CAGSSLAESSTDMQYF.

The table lists this clonotype with a few counts. Just one base apart from a much larger clone, this may be a read error. The chain combines TRBV20-1 with TRBJ2-1, with D perhaps TRBD2 (5 bases). The germline CDR1 and CDR2 sequences are DFQATT and SNEGSKA (reference sequence). Trimming pared 5 bases from V and 15 bases from J, leaving 17 bases between. CDR3 length: 11 residues. CDR3 amino acids: CSAASAEAPFF. CDR3 coding DNA: TGCAGTGCTGCGTCCGCGGAGGCCCCGTTCTTC.

This clonotype was seen many times. The chain is built from TRBV11-2 and TRBJ1-4; D is perhaps TRBD1 (6 bases). This CDR3 is 13 amino acids long. Trimming removed 5 bases at V and 6 bases at J, with 10 bases between. CDR1 is SGHAT and CDR2 is FQNNGV in the germline V gene. The CDR3 region is CASSRGADEKLFF. The CDR3 DNA reads as TGTGCCAGCAGCCGGGGGGCAGATGAAAAACTGTTTTTT.

This clonotype was counted a few times. V is TRBV15 and J is TRBJ1-6; no clear D. V shed 4 bases and J shed 10 bases, with 11 bases lying between them. This CDR3 spans 13 amino acids. Per the germline V gene, CDR1 is LNHNV and CDR2 is YYDKDF (reference sequence). The CDR3: CATSNDPNSPLHF. CDR3 coding DNA: TGTGCCACCAGCAATGATCCTAACTCACCCCTCCACTTT.

This clonotype was seen at least ten times. The chain carries TRBV24-1 and TRBJ2-1, with D tentatively TRBD1 (6 bases). The CDR3 runs 16 residues. The V gene lost 1 base and the J gene lost 5 bases, with 14 bases spanning the gap. Germline assignment: CDR1 KGHDR and CDR2 SFDVKD. DNA of the CDR3: TGTGCCACCAGTGATTTTGCCCAGGGGAAGAACAATGAGCAGTTCTTC. As protein: CATSDFAQGKNNEQFF.

The chain joins TRBV24-1 to TRBJ2-3; tentatively, D is TRBD1 (6 bases). This CDR3 is built from 14 residues. V shed 4 bases and J shed 3 bases, with 10 bases lying between them. Germline assignment: CDR1 KGHDR and CDR2 SFDVKD. In nucleotides, the CDR3 is TGTGCCACCAGTGAATCCAGGGGAACAGATACGCAGTATTTT. This codes for CATSESRGTDTQYF.

This clonotype was seen once. CDR3 DNA: TGTGCCAGCAGCGCCGGGACTAGCGGGAGGGCAGATACGCAGTATTTT. It codes for CASSAGTSGRADTQYF. This rearrangement joins TRBV9 to TRBJ2-3, with 16 bases identical to TRBD2. Germline V gives CDR1 SGDLS, CDR2 YYNGEE. Unmatched junction bases numbered 2, after V lost 3 bases and J lost 4 bases. The CDR3 totals 16 residues. Full variable domain (rest looked up from reference TRBV9 and TRBJ2-3): DSGVTQTPKHLITATGQRVTLRCSPRSGDLSVYWYQQSLDQGLQFLIQYYNGEERAKGNILERFSAQQFPDLHSELNLSSLELGDSALYFCASSAGTSGRADTQYFGPGTRLTVL.

The J gene is TRBJ2-2, the V gene TRBV7-9, with a weak D call TRBD2 (7 bases). The V end lost 5 bases, the J end lost 4 bases, and 14 bases lay between the germline ends. Looked up from germline, CDR1 is SEHNR and CDR2 is FQNEAQ (reference sequence). This CDR3 comprises 15 residues. CDR3 sequence: CASSVGGHLTGELFF. As DNA, the CDR3 is TGTGCCAGCAGCGTGGGGGGGCACCTCACCGGGGAGCTGTTTTTT. The whole variable domain, filled in from reference TRBV7-9 and TRBJ2-2, reads DTGVSQNPRHKITKRGQNVTFRCDPISEHNRLYWYRQTLGQGPEFLTYFQNEAQLEKSRLLSDRFSAERPKGSFSTLEIQRTEQGDSAMYLCASSVGGHLTGELFFGEGSRLTVL.